This T cell receptor beta chain was sequenced during a study of regulatory T cells in long-lasting Graves disease. Study details: Those with persistent Graves' disease had received antithyroid drugs for over 5 years with positive TSH receptor antibodies.

For TCR beta, libraries came from iRepertoire HTBI primers and Arm-PCR of CDR3 regions. TCRdb redid the calling of the multiplex PCR reads with MiXCR, one entry per CDR3 protein. Here the sample spans about 470,000 distinct CDR3 sequences, 20% to 25% being singletons. This CDR3 contains 19 residues. The ends were cut back, 10 bases at V and 3 bases at J, with 28 bases in the middle. Germline-derived CDR1 and CDR2 are ENHRY and SYGVKD. Time point denoted: persistent/refractory GD, antithyroid drugs over 5 years with positive TRAb. Making the TCR library involved RNA that had been extracted from PBMCs. The gene calls are TRBV10-3 and TRBJ2-6; tentatively, D is TRBD2 (6 bases). This sequence was found in a female donor with Graves disease. The sequences come from peripheral blood mononuclear cells (PBMCs), collected when the disease was refractory, from a patient treated with antithyroid drugs. The CDR3 coding sequence is TGTGCCACCCACGATGGGGTGAATCGGGGAGGACGTGGGGCCAACGTCCTGACTTTC. Residues: CATHDGVNRGGRGANVLTF.